This T cell receptor beta chain was identified during a study of shared clonotypes between healthy human individuals. At the level of the study: Each donor had three CD4 naive, three CD4 memory, two CD8 naive and one CD8 memory plate.

This CDR3 contains 15 residues. Germline lookup yields CDR1 MDHEN and CDR2 SYDVKM. After removal of 6 bases from V and 7 bases from J, the junction contained 9 bases not matched to a gene. Only in-frame clones appear in the TCRdb table, and some are missing; sequencing was by immunoSEQ multiplex PCR. Of 980,000 or so clones in the sample, approximately 76% were seen once. This sequence was found in a man aged 18 to 29 in good health. This chain links TRBV28 with TRBJ1-4, with TRBD1 matching over 9 bases. Specimen: memory CD4+ T cells sorted from blood. The subset: CD45RA-negative fraction. CDR3 coding DNA: TGTGCCAGCAGCATACCGGGACAGGGCTCTGAAAAACTGTTTTTT. Residues: CASSIPGQGSEKLFF.